These T cell receptor beta chains were read from a single sample in a study of blood T cell repertoires in COVID-19. The repertoire was sequenced with immunoSEQ multiplex PCR; TCRdb's copy has only in-frame clones and lacks some. Of roughly 350,000 clones listed, more than 90% are singletons. Sequencing used PBMCs or T cells enriched from blood (not recorded which). The receptors come from a woman aged 25-40 years who had recovered from COVID-19. The conserved cysteine and the conserved F or W are not part of the CDR3 here.

TRBJ2-1 TRBV5-1 ASYDSGKSYNEQF
TRBJ2-3 TRBV4-2 ASSQDTSGSADTQY
TRBJ1-1 TRBV6-1 ASNGGGVVEAF
TRBJ1-4 TRBV29-1 SGTGMGEKLF
TRBJ1-1 TRBV23-1 ASSRDRGKRGTEAF
TRBJ1-5 TRBV16 ASTLDGDSNQPQH
TRBJ2-2 TRBV3-1/TRBV3-2 ASSQAPTGELF
TRBJ1-6 TRBV27 ASSSNTGYNSPLH
TRBJ1-6 TRBV19 ASTGGSYNSPLH
TRBJ1-1 TRBV18 ASSPSNIGRVNTEAF
TRBJ2-3 TRBV7-3 ASSLQGPPSTDTQY
TRBJ1-1 TRBV5-4 ASTPFVAF
TRBJ2-1 TRBV19 ASSYQAGGNEQF
TRBJ2-7 TRBV30 AWKWGQGYEQY
TRBJ2-1 TRBV27 ASSTQVPFYNEQF
TRBJ2-7 TRBV4-1 ASSQDKESRYEQY
TRBJ2-1 TRBV4-1 ASSQDGGLAGVMGEQF
TRBJ2-2 TRBV7-2 ASSRDTGKNTGELF
TRBJ2-7 TRBV4-1 ASTQGQGYEQY
TRBJ1-1 TRBV28 ASSLSQGSTEAF
TRBJ2-7 TRBV6-2/TRBV6-3 ASSLDSQGPEQY
TRBJ2-2 TRBV30 AGNQGGGELF
TRBJ2-5 TRBV4-1 ASSRRQTFQETQY
TRBJ1-5 TRBV6-5 ASSRGQVNQPQH
TRBJ1-2 TRBV21-1 ASSPSGQGLNGYT
TRBJ1-1 TRBV28 ASSSGVGNTEAF